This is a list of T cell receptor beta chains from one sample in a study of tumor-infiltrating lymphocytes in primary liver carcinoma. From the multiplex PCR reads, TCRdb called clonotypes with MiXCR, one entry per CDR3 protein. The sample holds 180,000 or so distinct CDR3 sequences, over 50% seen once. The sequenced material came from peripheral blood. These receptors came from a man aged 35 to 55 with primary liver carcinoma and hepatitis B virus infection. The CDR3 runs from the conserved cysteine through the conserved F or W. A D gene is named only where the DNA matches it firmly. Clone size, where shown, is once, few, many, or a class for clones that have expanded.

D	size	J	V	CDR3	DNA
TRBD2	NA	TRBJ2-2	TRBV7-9	CASIPGGNTGELFF	TGTGCCAGCATCCCGGGAGGAAACACCGGGGAGCTGTTTTTT
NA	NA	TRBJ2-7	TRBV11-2	CASGTTCYEQYF	TGTGCCAGCGGAACCACGTGCTACGAGCAGTACTTC
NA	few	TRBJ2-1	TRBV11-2	CASILGGTVADNEQFF	TGTGCCAGCATCTTAGGGGGGACGGTCGCAGACAATGAGCAGTTCTTC
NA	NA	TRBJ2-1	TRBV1	CTSSIGDEQFF	TGCACCAGCTCTATAGGCGATGAGCAGTTCTTC
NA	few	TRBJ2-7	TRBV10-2	CASRGTSYEQYF	TGCGCCAGCAGGGGCACCTCCTACGAGCAGTACTTC
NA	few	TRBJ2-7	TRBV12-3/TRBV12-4	CASTSNYEQYF	TGTGCCAGCACCTCTAACTACGAGCAGTACTTC
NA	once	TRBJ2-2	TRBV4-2	CASSQAATGKGTGELFF	TGTGCCAGCAGCCAGGCCGCAACAGGGAAAGGCACCGGGGAGCTGTTTTTC
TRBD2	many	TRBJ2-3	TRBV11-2	CASSLGGGPGLASTDTQYF	TGTGCCAGCAGCTTAGGAGGGGGCCCGGGACTAGCGTCCACAGATACGCAGTATTTT
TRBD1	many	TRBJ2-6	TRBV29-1	CSVETGSSGANVLTF	TGCAGCGTTGAGACAGGGAGCTCTGGGGCCAACGTCCTGACTTTC
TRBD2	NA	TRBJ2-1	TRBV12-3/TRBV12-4	CASSPGLAAGNERFF	TGCGCCAGCAGTCCCGGACTAGCGGCGGGGAATGAGCGGTTCTTC
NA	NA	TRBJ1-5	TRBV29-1	CRSQGGNQPQHF	TGCAGGTCACAGGGAGGCAATCAGCCCCAGCATTTT
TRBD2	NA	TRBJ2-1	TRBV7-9	CASSLGSVWRESRDEQFF	TGTGCCAGCAGCTTAGGGTCCGTTTGGCGGGAGTCTCGTGATGAGCAGTTCTTC
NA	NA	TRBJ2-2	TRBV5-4	CASSHVGGDSNTGELLF	TGTGCCAGCAGCCATGTGGGCGGCGATTCGAACACCGGGGAGCTGCTTTTT
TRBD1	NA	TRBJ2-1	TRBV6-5	CASSYGTGNYNEQFF	TGTGCCAGCAGTTACGGGACAGGGAACTACAATGAGCAGTTCTTC
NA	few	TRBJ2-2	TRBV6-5	CASKTLATTGELFF	TGTGCCAGCAAAACGTTAGCGACCACCGGGGAGCTGTTTTTT
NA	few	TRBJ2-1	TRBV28	CASSTTSSSYNEQFF	TGTGCCAGCAGTACCACTTCCAGCTCCTACAATGAGCAGTTCTTC